This TCR beta chain was recorded in a study of blood T cell repertoires in COVID-19. CDR3 length: 14 residues. The V and J ends lost 8 bases and 2 bases respectively, with 14 bases between them. Original processing methods: Estimated nucleated cell counts came from reference gene primer amplification. TCRdb's table, derived via immunoSEQ multiplex PCR, lists solely in-frame clones and lacks some. V, J and clone size reflect that table, while D and trimming were determined from the DNA. The sample has some 170,000 clones; about 87% are singletons. This clonotype was obtained from a woman between 50 and 59 years old with acute or convalescent COVID-19. Input material: peripheral blood. The gene calls are TRBV6-7 and TRBJ2-3, with D unresolved. TRBV6-7 is given ORF status, its function remaining uncertain. Here the CDR3 reads CASDLARFTDTQYF. CDR3 nucleotide sequence: TGTGCCAGCGACTTAGCAAGATTCACAGATACGCAGTATTTT.